Here is one T cell receptor (beta chain) with its context. As yet, its antigen is unknown. Trimming stripped 3 bases from V and 0 bases from J, with 8 bases between. Looked up from germline, CDR1 is MDHEN and CDR2 is SYDVKM. The CDR3 is 15 residues long. These data originate in a study of vaccination and CD4 T cells after COVID-19. Treatment of the sample: roughly 10-day PBMC culture with coronavirus spike peptide pools or control peptides (ViraFEST assay). Oncomine TCR Beta short-read sequencing was applied to DNA from cultured CD4+ T cells. TCRdb called the PCR reads again in MiXCR, with one record for every CDR3 protein. The data show some 9,300 distinct CDR3 sequences, less than 55% seen once.

The source material was CD4+ T cells from blood, cultured in vitro. The TCR originated in a human donor who had recovered from COVID-19. V and J are TRBV28 and TRBJ2-2; D unclear. DNA of the CDR3: TGTGCCAGCAGTTTTTCGCCAGCGAACACCGGGGAGCTGTTTTTT. Translating it yields CASSFSPANTGELFF.